These 10 T cell receptor beta chains originate from one sample sequenced in a study of T cell responses to AZD1222 COVID-19 vaccine. Clones were sequenced by immunoSEQ multiplex PCR, and TCRdb holds only the in-frame ones, with some missing. The table records about 130,000 clones, 92% of them present only once. The material sequenced was peripheral blood, taken 28 days after the second AZD1222 dose. These receptors all stem from an adult who received the AZD1222 COVID-19 vaccine.

The chain employs TRBV27 and TRBJ1-2; D is undetermined. This CDR3 is 12 amino acids long. Germline V lookup: CDR1 MNHEY, CDR2 SMNVEV (reference sequence). Trimming pared 8 bases from V and 8 bases from J, leaving 15 bases between. The CDR3 spells CASGEVADGYTF. The CDR3 DNA is TGTGCCAGCGGGGAAGTTGCCGACGGCTACACCTTC.

This clone was detected only once. J is TRBJ2-2 and V is TRBV7-9; D call uncertain. CDR1 and CDR2 (germline): SEHNR, FQNEAQ (reference sequence). The CDR3 covers 15 residues. Trimming removed 8 bases at V and 2 bases at J, with 15 bases between. The CDR3 sequence: CASQTYADNTGELFF. For the CDR3, the DNA is TGTGCCAGCCAGACTTACGCAGATAACACCGGGGAGCTGTTTTTT.

The J gene is TRBJ1-1, the V gene TRBV18, with 7 nucleotides matching TRBD1. CDR1 is KGHSH and CDR2 is LQKENI in the germline V gene. V was clipped by 3 bases and J by 0 bases; unmatched bases: 1. This CDR3 comprises 14 residues. CDR3 protein: CASSPGQMNTEAFF. The DNA for the CDR3 is TGTGCCAGCTCACCGGGACAGATGAACACTGAAGCTTTCTTT. Drawing the rest from reference TRBV18 and TRBJ1-1, the complete variable domain is NAGVMQNPRHLVRRRGQEARLRCSPMKGHSHVYWYRQLPEEGLKFMVYLQKENIIDESGMPKERFSAEFPKEGPSILRIQQVVRGDSAAYFCASSPGQMNTEAFFGQGTRLTVV.

The chain carries TRBV11-3 and TRBJ2-1; TRBD1 is a possible D gene (5 bases). Trimming took 1 base from V and 0 from J, leaving 13 bases between them. The germline CDR1 and CDR2 sequences are SGHNT and YENEEA. This CDR3 has 17 amino acids. The CDR3 loop reads CASSLGLYGASYNEQFF. In DNA, the CDR3 is TGTGCCAGCAGCTTAGGACTGTATGGGGCCTCCTACAATGAGCAGTTCTTC.

V and J are TRBV7-9 and TRBJ1-4; D is possibly TRBD1 (5 bases). V lost 3 bases and J 5 bases, leaving 10 bases between the germline ends. CDR1 is SEHNR and CDR2 is FQNEAQ in the germline V gene (reference sequence). The CDR3 contains 14 residues. The CDR3 reads CASSLGLSNEKLFF. CDR3 nucleotides: TGTGCCAGCAGCTTGGGACTGTCGAATGAAAAACTGTTTTTT.

V gene TRBV6-4 combines with J gene TRBJ2-2, with 11 bases matching TRBD2. V lost 5 bases and J lost 7; bases outside the gene matches: 6. The length of the CDR3 is 15 residues. CDR1 and CDR2 from the germline V gene are MRHNA and SNTAGT. CDR3: CASSLAGGRGGELFF. As DNA, the CDR3 is TGTGCCAGCAGTCTAGCGGGAGGCCGTGGCGGGGAGCTGTTTTTT.

V is TRBV6-5 and J is TRBJ1-5; 8 positions agree with TRBD1. Germline CDR1 reads MNHEY; CDR2 reads SVGAGI. The CDR3 has 13 residues. After removal of 8 bases from V and 3 bases from J, the junction contained 3 bases not matched to a gene. Written as DNA, the CDR3 is TGTGCCAGCGCAGGGGGCTTCAATCAGCCCCAGCATTTT. It yields the protein CASAGGFNQPQHF.

This clone was seen a few times. This chain links TRBV7-9 with TRBJ2-2, with D possibly being TRBD1 (6 bases). Trimming took 2 bases from V and 0 from J, leaving 19 bases between them. The CDR3 runs 19 residues. From germline, CDR1 is SEHNR and CDR2 FQNEAQ (reference sequence). CDR3 residues: CASSLTLPGTLTNTGELFF. CDR3 in DNA: TGTGCCAGCAGCTTAACCCTTCCCGGGACACTTACGAACACCGGGGAGCTGTTTTTT.

This clone has a single count. The CDR3 loop reads CASSVDRGEQFF. CDR3 DNA sequence: TGTGCCAGCAGCGTGGACAGAGGTGAGCAGTTCTTC. The chain links TRBV9 to TRBJ2-1, with D possibly matching TRBD1 (6 bases). The CDR3 is made up of 12 amino acids. Germline V gene lookup returns CDR1 SGDLS and CDR2 YYNGEE. Trimming took 2 bases from V and 9 from J, leaving 9 bases between them.

This chain links TRBV2 with TRBJ1-6; 10 bases are shared with TRBD1. The CDR3 consists of 14 residues. V gave up 6 bases and J gave up 9 bases; unmatched junction bases: 5. Looked up from germline, CDR1 is SNHLY and CDR2 is FYNNEI. The CDR3 bases are TGTGCCAGCAGCGGCGGGGACAGGGGTTCACCCCTCCACTTT. It translates to CASSGGDRGSPLHF.